This is a list of T cell receptor beta chains from one sample in a study of control samples from healthy donors and cancer patients. Sequencing was performed with immunoSEQ multiplex PCR; in TCRdb, only in-frame clones are kept and a portion is missing. This table holds around 42,000 clones, roughly 94% found once. Sequenced sample: blood. These receptors were collected from a man in his 60s in good health. The CDR3 runs from the conserved cysteine through the conserved F or W. The D gene is left open where the match is weak. Rows may omit the clone size; those that give it use once, few, many or a size class.

.	TRBV6-5	TRBJ1-2	.	CASRTDSLFNYGYTF	TGTGCCAGCAGAACGGACAGCCTTTTTAACTATGGCTACACCTTC
.	TRBV12-3/TRBV12-4	TRBJ2-2	.	CASSPQNTGELFF	TGTGCCAGCAGTCCTCAGAACACCGGGGAGCTGTTTTTT
.	TRBV11-3	TRBJ1-1	TRBD1	CASSSRQGEGTEAFF	TGTGCCAGCAGCTCCCGACAGGGGGAAGGTACTGAAGCTTTCTTT
.	TRBV24-1	TRBJ1-4	.	CATSAGQLATNEKLFF	TGTGCCACCAGTGCTGGACAGCTGGCAACTAATGAAAAACTGTTTTTT
.	TRBV6-1	TRBJ2-7	.	CASSEGTLYEQYF	TGTGCCAGCAGTGAAGGCACTCTATACGAGCAGTACTTC
.	TRBV3-1/TRBV3-2	TRBJ1-1	.	CASSQEAPGGSRAFF	TGTGCCAGCAGCCAAGAGGCCCCCGGGGGCAGTCGAGCTTTCTTT
.	TRBV27	TRBJ2-2	.	CASSPRTVSNTGKLFF	TGTGCCAGCAGTCCCAGGACAGTTTCGAACACCGGGAAGCTGTTTTTT
.	TRBV18	TRBJ2-7	.	CASSPSERGGEQYF	TGTGCCAGCTCACCGTCCGAGAGGGGCGGGGAGCAGTACTTC
.	TRBV5-1	TRBJ2-3	.	CASSLLVTSTDTQYF	TGCGCCAGCAGTTTGTTGGTGACTAGCACAGATACGCAGTATTTT
.	TRBV27	TRBJ2-7	TRBD1	CASSLSGQGWYEQYF	TGTGCCAGCAGTTTAAGTGGACAGGGGTGGTACGAGCAGTACTTC
.	TRBV27	TRBJ2-4	.	CASTRQPLAKNIQYF	TGTGCCAGCACTCGGCAGCCACTAGCCAAAAACATTCAGTACTTC
.	TRBV5-1	TRBJ2-1	.	CASSSTGTQNEQFF	TGCGCCAGCAGCTCAACCGGGACACAAAATGAGCAGTTCTTC
.	TRBV15	TRBJ1-4	.	CATSTRGSNEKLFF	TGTGCCACCAGCACTCGAGGGTCTAATGAAAAACTGTTTTTT
.	TRBV30	TRBJ1-4	TRBD1	CAWSAGQVATNEKLFF	TGTGCCTGGAGCGCGGGACAGGTGGCAACTAATGAAAAACTGTTTTTT
.	TRBV29-1	TRBJ2-5	.	CSVSKEATFPKETQYF	TGCAGCGTTAGCAAGGAAGCGACTTTTCCTAAAGAGACCCAGTACTTC
.	TRBV6-9	TRBJ2-3	TRBD2	CASIKGAAAGGPTDTQYF	TGTGCCAGCATCAAGGGGGCAGCGGCGGGAGGGCCTACAGATACGCAGTATTTT
.	TRBV30	TRBJ2-2	TRBD2	CAWREGGREYTGELFF	TGTGCCTGGAGAGAAGGCGGGAGAGAATACACCGGGGAGCTGTTTTTT
.	TRBV19	TRBJ2-7	TRBD2	CASSRTGLAHEQYF	TGTGCCAGTAGTAGAACGGGACTAGCGCACGAGCAGTACTTC
.	TRBV10-3	TRBJ2-5	.	CAISESPLHEGETQYF	TGTGCCATCAGTGAGTCGCCCCTCCATGAGGGGGAGACCCAGTACTTC
.	TRBV15	TRBJ1-1	.	CATSREFIQAFF	TGTGCCACCAGCAGAGAGTTCATCCAAGCTTTCTTT
.	TRBV3-1/TRBV3-2	TRBJ2-3	.	CASSQIEGTDTQYF	TGTGCCAGCAGCCAAATTGAAGGCACAGATACGCAGTATTTT
.	TRBV12-3/TRBV12-4	TRBJ2-5	.	CASSLGQGETQYF	TGTGCCAGCAGTTTGGGGCAGGGAGAAACCCAGTACTTC
.	TRBV4-2	TRBJ2-1	TRBD2	CASSQDWREDEQFF	TGTGCCAGCAGCCAAGATTGGCGGGAGGATGAGCAGTTCTTC
.	TRBV6-5	TRBJ2-1	.	CASILERAYNEQFF	TGTGCCAGCATTCTTGAGCGGGCGTACAATGAGCAGTTCTTC
.	TRBV27	TRBJ1-6	.	CASSPRQEPSNSPLHF	TGTGCCAGCAGTCCCCGACAGGAGCCATCAAATTCACCCCTCCACTTT
.	TRBV20-1	TRBJ2-2	.	CSASTSSTGELFF	TGCAGTGCTAGTACTAGTAGCACCGGGGAGCTGTTTTTT
few	TRBV7-8	TRBJ1-2	.	CASSLDLGAYGYTF	TGTGCCAGCAGCTTAGATCTCGGGGCATATGGCTACACCTTC
.	TRBV27	TRBJ2-5	.	CASSSPGRETQYF	TGTGCCAGCAGTTCCCCGGGGCGAGAGACCCAGTACTTC
.	TRBV12-3/TRBV12-4	TRBJ2-1	.	CASSLGGRDEQFF	TGTGCCAGCAGTTTAGGTGGGCGCGATGAGCAGTTCTTC
.	TRBV24-1	TRBJ1-5	.	CATGGVRGHSNQPQHF	TGTGCCACCGGGGGGGTTCGGGGCCATAGCAATCAGCCCCAGCATTTT
.	TRBV6-1	TRBJ2-1	TRBD2	CASSEPPGLADNEQFF	TGTGCCAGCAGTGAACCCCCGGGACTAGCTGACAATGAGCAGTTCTTC
.	TRBV5-4	TRBJ2-2	.	CASRQGGLNTGELFF	TGTGCCAGCAGACAGGGAGGACTTAACACCGGGGAGCTGTTTTTT